This T cell receptor beta chain was profiled in a study of blood T cell repertoires in COVID-19. Profiled with immunoSEQ multiplex PCR; TCRdb holds only in-frame clones, not every one. The sample holds about 480,000 clones, about 85% seen once. Germline V gene sequence: CDR1 SGHRS, CDR2 YFSETQ. The CDR3 covers 15 residues. Trimming left V 2 bases short and J 4 bases short, with 12 bases between. Participants were placed into cohorts based on the clinical history they reported. This clone was observed once. The J gene is TRBJ2-2, the V gene TRBV5-1, with a weak D call TRBD2 (5 bases). The source material was PBMCs or T cells enriched from blood (not recorded which). This sequence originates from a woman younger than 35 with acute COVID-19. The CDR3 protein is CASSFQARGTGELFF. The CDR3 nucleotides read TGCGCCAGCAGCTTTCAAGCCCGGGGCACCGGGGAGCTGTTTTTT.